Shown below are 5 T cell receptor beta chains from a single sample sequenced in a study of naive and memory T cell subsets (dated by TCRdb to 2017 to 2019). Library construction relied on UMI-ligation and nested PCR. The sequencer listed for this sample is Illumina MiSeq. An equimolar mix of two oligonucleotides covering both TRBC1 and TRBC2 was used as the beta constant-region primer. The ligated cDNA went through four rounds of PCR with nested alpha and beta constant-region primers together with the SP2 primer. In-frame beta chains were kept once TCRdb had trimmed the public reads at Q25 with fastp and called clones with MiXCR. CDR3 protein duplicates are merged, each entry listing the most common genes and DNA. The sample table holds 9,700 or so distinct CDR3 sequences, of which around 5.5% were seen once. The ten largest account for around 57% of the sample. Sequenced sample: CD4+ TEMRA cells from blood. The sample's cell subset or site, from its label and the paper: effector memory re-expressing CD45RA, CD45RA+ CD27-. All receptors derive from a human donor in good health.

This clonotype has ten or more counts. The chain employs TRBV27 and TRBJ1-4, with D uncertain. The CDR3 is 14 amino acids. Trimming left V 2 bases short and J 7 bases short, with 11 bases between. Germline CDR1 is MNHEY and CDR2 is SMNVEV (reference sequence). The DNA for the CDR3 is TGTGCCAGCAGTTTAGAGGGCGCGGGTGAAAAACTGTTTTTT. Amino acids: CASSLEGAGEKLFF.

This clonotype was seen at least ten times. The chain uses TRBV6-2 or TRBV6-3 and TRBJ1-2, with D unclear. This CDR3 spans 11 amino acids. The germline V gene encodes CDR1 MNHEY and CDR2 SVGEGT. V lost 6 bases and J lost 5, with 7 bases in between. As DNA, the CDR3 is TGTGCCAGCAGGAGCCTGTATGGCTACACCTTC. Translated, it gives CASRSLYGYTF.

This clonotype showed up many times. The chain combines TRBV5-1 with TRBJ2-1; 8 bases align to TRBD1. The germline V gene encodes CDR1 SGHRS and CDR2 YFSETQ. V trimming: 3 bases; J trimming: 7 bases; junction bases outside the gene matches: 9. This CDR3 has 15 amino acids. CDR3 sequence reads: CASSYDRGIWNEQFF. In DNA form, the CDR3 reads TGCGCCAGCAGCTATGACAGGGGAATTTGGAATGAGCAGTTCTTC.

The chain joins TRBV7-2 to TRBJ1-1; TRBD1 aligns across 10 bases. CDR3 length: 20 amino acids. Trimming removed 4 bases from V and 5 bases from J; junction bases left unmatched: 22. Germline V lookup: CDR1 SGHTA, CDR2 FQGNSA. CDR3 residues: CASSYLSRRQGASGWTEAFF. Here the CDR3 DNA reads TGTGCCAGCAGCTACCTTTCCCGTCGACAGGGGGCTTCGGGGTGGACTGAAGCTTTCTTT.

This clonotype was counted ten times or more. This CDR3 reads CATSSSGNTIYF. The CDR3 nucleotides are TGTGCCACCAGCAGCTCTGGAAACACCATATATTTT. This chain connects TRBV15 to TRBJ1-3; no reliable D call. Germline CDR1 LNHNV, CDR2 YYDKDF (reference sequence). V gave up 3 bases and J gave up 0 bases, with 0 bases separating them. The CDR3 covers 12 residues. Full variable domain (outside the CDR3, taken from reference TRBV15 and TRBJ1-3): DAMVIQNPRYQVTQFGKPVTLSCSQTLNHNVMYWYQQKSSQAPKLLFHYYDKDFNNEADTPDNFQSRRPNTSFCFLDIRSPGLGDTAMYLCATSSSGNTIYFGEGSWLTVV.